This TCR beta chain derives from a study of OX40 agonist ivuxolimab in advanced cancers. Sequencing was performed with immunoSEQ multiplex PCR; in TCRdb, only in-frame clones are kept and a portion is missing. This table holds under 85,000 clones, 94% found once. This TCR was sampled from an adult with an advanced solid tumor such as melanoma, head and neck, liver or kidney cancer. The sample here was CD4+ or CD8+ T cells sorted from blood, taken in a trial of the OX40 agonist ivuxolimab.

CDR3 sequence reads: CASSIGTSGSSYNEQFF. The CDR3 DNA reads as TGTGCCAGCAGCATTGGGACTAGCGGGAGCTCCTACAATGAGCAGTTCTTC. The chain couples TRBV7-3 to TRBJ2-1; 14 nucleotides line up with TRBD2. J lost 0 bases, V lost 5 bases, and 3 bases had no gene match. CDR3 length: 17 residues. Looked up from germline, CDR1 is SGHTA and CDR2 is FQGTGA.